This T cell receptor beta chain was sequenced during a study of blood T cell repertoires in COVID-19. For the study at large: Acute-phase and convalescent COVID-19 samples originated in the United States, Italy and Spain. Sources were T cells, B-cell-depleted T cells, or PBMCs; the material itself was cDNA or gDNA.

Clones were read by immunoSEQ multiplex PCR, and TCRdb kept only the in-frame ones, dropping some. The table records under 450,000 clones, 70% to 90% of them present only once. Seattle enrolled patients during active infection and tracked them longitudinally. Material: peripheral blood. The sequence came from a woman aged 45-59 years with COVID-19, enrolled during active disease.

The CDR3 coding sequence is TGTGCCAGCAGCTTGTTACAGGGGCGCTTCGAAGCTTTCTTT. Its protein product is CASSLLQGRFEAFF. The chain recombines TRBV5-4 with TRBJ1-1, with 7 bases that match TRBD1. There are 14 residues in the CDR3. With 1 base clipped from V and 8 bases from J, the junction kept 8 bases outside the gene matches. From germline, CDR1 is SGHNT and CDR2 YYREEE (reference sequence).